This T cell receptor beta chain was sequenced for a study of cytomegalovirus exposure and HLA in healthy donors (dated by TCRdb to about 2017). In the study overall: In an earlier analysis of roughly 500 of the donors, 276 Gb of sequence data and 120 million or so unique TCR beta sequences from 150 million to 200 million T cells were reported. An early release covering just under 650 HLA-typed donors comprised approximately 290 gigabases of sequencing data and about 90 million unique TCR sequences. Of the approximately 400 genotyped donors, about 80% fell in the genetic ancestry cluster associated with self-reported Caucasian donors. The study was designed to test whether signatures of past pathogen exposure could be identified by cataloging public T cell receptors. The study used immunosequencing to profile the T cell repertoires of under 700 subjects and linked those repertoires to cytomegalovirus serostatus. Along with the approximately 600-subject first cohort, a separate validation cohort of over a hundred different subjects was used. To predict cytomegalovirus infection status, the study combined high-throughput TCR immunosequencing, statistical association of individual TCRs with disease status, and machine learning. A later analysis re-analyzed previously published TCR beta repertoires from approximately 700 donors and added high-resolution HLA genotyping to study TCR occurrence patterns. Rather than drawing on any new phenotypic data, the later analysis identified candidate immune exposures from TCR beta sequences and the way those sequences occurred across donors. An earlier analysis of several hundred of the donors applied high-throughput TCR beta sequencing to assess whether each TCR beta V gene segment acted as functional or pseudogenic. Donor age, sex, ethnicity and CMV serostatus were compiled together with the repertoire data. A later genetic analysis took genome-wide SNP genotypes for about three fifths of the roughly 700 donors and used that subset as a discovery cohort. Every discovery cohort repertoire had been produced on one sequencing platform. Class I and class II HLA loci were covered by the typing at four-digit resolution. Typing coverage varied by locus: roughly 620-630 donors for A, B, C, DRB1 and DQB1; under 550 for DQA1; approximately 570 for DPA1; approximately 450 for DPB1. A handful of DR-DQ haplotypes were handled as single units for association and clustering because linkage in the cohort was strong. Across 398 genotyped donors of the cohort, an average of roughly 200,000 unique TCR beta nucleotide sequences per donor were sequenced, and approximately 17% of those sequences were non-productive.

As concerns this clone: The target of this receptor is not known. Per-base qualities were not stored, and no clone one base away is much larger.

Receptor amplification or capture employed the immunoSEQ multiplex PCR assay. For the multiplex PCR, a mixture combining 60 forward primers for TCR Vbeta segments and 13 reverse primers for TCR Jbeta segments was used. Amplification of the CDR3 region of rearranged TCR beta genes was performed with a multiplex PCR assay on genomic DNA. The Illumina HiSeq System was used to sequence the amplified TCR beta libraries as 87-base-pair reads. The source study handled its data this way. Across the roughly 670 repertoires, a later analysis counted 80 million or so unique TCR beta chains, approximately 12 million of which were shared by at least two donors. A nearest-neighbor algorithm error-corrected the raw reads and collapsed the reads into unique sequences, merging closely related sequences to remove PCR and sequencing errors. Alignment of CDR3 sequences to IMGT reference sequences was used to assign V, D and J gene segments. Each retained sequence needed at least a six-nucleotide match to both a V gene segment and a J gene segment. Rearrangements were classified as productive when the CDR3 lacked stop codons and remained in frame with V and J, and all other rearrangements were classified as non-productive. Following IMGT convention, CDR3 was defined as the stretch from the second conserved V-encoded cysteine up to the conserved J-encoded phenylalanine. The earlier analysis of around 640 of the donors excluded sequences that lacked an unambiguous match to a single V gene segment. An earlier analysis of a few hundred of the donors called V segments functional above 56.7% productive rearrangements and segregating when the between-donor standard deviation exceeded 5%. To diagnose cytomegalovirus status from the catalog of TCR beta chain sequences, a statistical classification framework was built. In a later analysis, V and J genes were assigned by comparing TCR nucleotide sequences against IMGT/GENE-DB human TR gene sequences. The TCRdist pipeline was used in a later analysis to assign CDR3 sequences and most-parsimonious VDJ recombination scenarios. In a later analysis, each TCR beta chain was defined by its CDR3 amino acid sequence together with its V-gene family, and reads lacking a unique V-gene family were excluded. As a way to deal with suspected cross-contamination and a sequencing artifact, a later analysis dropped 450 to 600 nucleotide sequences that were highly shared and had low generation probability. In a later analysis, a clonal expansion index for each public chain was calculated from normalized within-repertoire ranks of inferred template counts. Generation probabilities in a later analysis came from a VDJ recombination model fitted to out-of-frame rearrangements, and those results were checked against IGoR. Hypergeometric tests were used in a later analysis to score TCR-TCR, TCR-HLA and TCR-CMV co-occurrence, with a repertoire-size bias correction applied to the TCR pairs. False discovery rates were estimated in a later analysis by permuting HLA or CMV assignments 20 times. A later analysis grouped co-occurring TCRs with DBSCAN, adding TCRdist sequence similarity when clustering within HLA-allele-positive subsets. Co-occurrence clustering excluded repertoires with fewer than 30,000 or more than 120,000 public chains, plus five with anomalous nucleotide sharing. The table was pulled from immuneACCESS by TCRdb, which kept in-frame rearrangements only. Such tables lose some clones; where checked, under half of the loss comes from unresolved V genes, and the rest has no known cause. The DNA gave D and trimming, while V, J and clone size come from that table. In all, the sample holds about 150,000 clones, and roughly 84% of those were seen once. 0.38% of the sample is taken by the ten largest.

The cohort comprised fewer than 750 healthy bone marrow donors. Cohort members were all nominally healthy when sampled, although unrecorded immune exposures were likely present. The donor was CMV seronegative and belonged to the group of 320 or so seronegative cohort members. Every donor gave a peripheral blood sample, and the peripheral blood mononuclear cells from that sample were used for TCR beta sequencing. The Qiagen DNeasy Blood Extraction Kit was used to extract genomic DNA from the blood cell samples. Reading the germline V gene gives CDR1 MDHEN and CDR2 SYDVKM. V is clipped by 7 bases and J by 0 bases, and the sequence between their germline boundaries is 12 bases long. Its CDR3 holds 15 amino acids, cysteine through phenylalanine. Only the CDR3 portion is preserved as DNA: 45 bases, with reading frame beginning at the first base. Beyond this particular receptor, the publication reports: While some public TCRs were present in many individuals, most TCR sequences turned up only very rarely across donors. When HLA alleles, especially DR and DQ, strongly co-occurred, attributing TCR associations to individual alleles was difficult. A later analysis found that TCR association rates varied across HLA loci, with DRB1 alleles showing the most associated TCRs and HLA-C alleles the fewest. A later analysis associated 16,951 TCR beta sequences with specific HLA alleles at a false discovery rate of 0.05. In a later analysis, HLA-associated TCR beta chains were found to be more clonally expanded and to have lower generation probabilities than equally common non-associated chains. Because counts were too low, some 17 rarely observed V segments, including chromosome 9 orphons, were left out of the earlier analysis of several hundred of the donors. Because some donors lacked HLA typing at each locus, the association tests relied only on the typed subset. In a later genetic analysis, a missense DCLRE1C variant was associated with V-gene and J-gene trimming of TCR beta chains, and the association was replicated in an independent cohort. Broadly in line with IMGT annotations, most TCR beta V segments showed up in productive rearrangements about 87% or about 30% of the time in an earlier analysis of roughly 590 of the donors. The classifier was reported to diagnose cytomegalovirus status with high specificity and sensitivity in both the original cohort and the validation cohort. In a later genetic analysis, fewer N-insertions in productive TCRs were reported among donors in an Asian-associated ancestry cluster than the approximately 710-donor mean. Some IMGT-functional V segments, including TRBV6-2 and TRBV6-3, could not be distinguished by the 87-base-pair reads and were therefore excluded. A later analysis found that most CMV-associated TCR beta chains appeared HLA-restricted, with HLA associations seemingly driven largely by CMV exposure. According to a later analysis, parvovirus B19, influenza, CMV and Epstein-Barr virus appeared linked to several top co-occurrence clusters. The only immune exposure information available for the cohort was CMV serostatus. The sequencing pipeline was judged likely to have produced a cluster of highly shared sequence variants as a technical artifact. Three of the identified cytomegalovirus-associated TCR beta chains were confirmed in vitro to be specific for cytomegalovirus antigens. A further reported finding was that TCR beta sequences accurately predicted the HLA-A and HLA-B alleles for most subjects in the first cohort. According to the authors, the approach could potentially be generalized to other disease states and immunological phenotypes. This cohort had only TCR beta chains sequenced, and the lack of alpha or paired-chain data limited which features could be detected. The presence/absence analyses assumed that sequencing depth was roughly uniform across donors, and that assumption may not be true. Correlated functional status among segregating V segments might reflect linkage disequilibrium, but an unknown experimental factor could not be ruled out. In the study, 150 to 200 TCR beta chains were listed as associated with cytomegalovirus.

Recombination linked TRBV28 to TRBJ2-2; the D gene is perhaps TRBD2, from 7 matching bases. This TCR was recovered from a boy aged 2 to 9 in good health and CMV-seronegative. Sequencing was done on a sample of PBMCs. For the CDR3, the sequence is CASIRGASNTGELFF. The DNA is TGTGCCAGCATACGGGGGGCCTCGAACACCGGGGAGCTGTTTTTT. This CDR3, with the reference TRBV28 and TRBJ2-2 proteins standing in past its ends, gives the full variable domain DVKVTQSSRYLVKRTGEKVFLECVQDMDHENMFWYRQDPGLGLRLIYFSYDVKMKEKGDIPEGYSVSREKKERFSLILESASTNQTSMYLCASIRGASNTGELFFGEGSRLTVL.